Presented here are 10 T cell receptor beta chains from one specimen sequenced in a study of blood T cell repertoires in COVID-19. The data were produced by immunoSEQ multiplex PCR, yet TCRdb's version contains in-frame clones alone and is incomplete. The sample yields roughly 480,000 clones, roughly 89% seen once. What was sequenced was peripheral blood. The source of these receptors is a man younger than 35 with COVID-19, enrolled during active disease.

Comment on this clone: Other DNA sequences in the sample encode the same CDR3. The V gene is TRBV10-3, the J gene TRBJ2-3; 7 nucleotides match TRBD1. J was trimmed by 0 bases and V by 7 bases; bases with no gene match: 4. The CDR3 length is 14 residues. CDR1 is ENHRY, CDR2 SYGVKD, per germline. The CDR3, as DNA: TGTGCCATCAAGGGGGCATTTAGCACAGATACGCAGTATTTT. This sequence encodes CAIKGAFSTDTQYF.

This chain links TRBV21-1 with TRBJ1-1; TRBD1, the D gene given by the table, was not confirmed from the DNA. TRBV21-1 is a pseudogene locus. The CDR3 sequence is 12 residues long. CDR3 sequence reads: CASKLWNRGAFF. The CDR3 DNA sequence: TGTGCCAGCAAATTATGGAACAGGGGTGCTTTCTTT.

In DNA, the CDR3 is TGTGCCAGCAGTTACGGACAGGGTCGCTCACCCCTCCACTTT. This encodes CASSYGQGRSPLHF. V is TRBV27 and J is TRBJ1-6; 8 bases map to TRBD1. The V gene end was trimmed by 4 bases and the J gene end by 10 bases; junction bases not matched to a gene: 6. The CDR3 is made up of 14 amino acids. Germline V CDR1 and CDR2: MNHEY, SMNVEV (reference sequence).

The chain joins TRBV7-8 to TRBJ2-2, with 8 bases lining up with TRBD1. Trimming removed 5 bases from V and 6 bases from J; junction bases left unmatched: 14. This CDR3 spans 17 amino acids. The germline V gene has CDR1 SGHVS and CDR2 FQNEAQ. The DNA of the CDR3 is TGTGCCAGCAGCCCGTCCCGGGCAGGGGGCAGGGCCGGGGAGCTGTTTTTT. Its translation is CASSPSRAGGRAGELFF.

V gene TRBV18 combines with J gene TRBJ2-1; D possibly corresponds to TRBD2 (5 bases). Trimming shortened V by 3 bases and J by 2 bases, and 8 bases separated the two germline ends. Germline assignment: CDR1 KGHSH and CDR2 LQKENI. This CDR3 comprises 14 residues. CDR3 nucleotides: TGTGCCAGCTCACCGGGAGCCCCCTACAATGAGCAGTTCTTC. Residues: CASSPGAPYNEQFF.

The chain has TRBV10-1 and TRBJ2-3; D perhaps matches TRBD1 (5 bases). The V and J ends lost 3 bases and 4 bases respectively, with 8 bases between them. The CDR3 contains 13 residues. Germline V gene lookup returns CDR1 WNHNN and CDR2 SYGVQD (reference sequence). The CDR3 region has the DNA TGCGCCAGCAGTGAAGAAGGGGCAGATACGCAGTATTTT. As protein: CASSEEGADTQYF.

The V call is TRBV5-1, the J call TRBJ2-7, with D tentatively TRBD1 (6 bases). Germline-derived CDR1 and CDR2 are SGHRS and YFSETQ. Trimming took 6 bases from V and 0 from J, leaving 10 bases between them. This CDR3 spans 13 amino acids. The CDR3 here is CASKGESSYEQYF. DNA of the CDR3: TGCGCCAGCAAGGGGGAGAGCTCCTACGAGCAGTACTTC.

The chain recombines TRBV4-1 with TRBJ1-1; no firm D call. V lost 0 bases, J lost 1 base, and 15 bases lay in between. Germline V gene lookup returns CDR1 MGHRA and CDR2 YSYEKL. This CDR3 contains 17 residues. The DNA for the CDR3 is TGCGCCAGCAGCCAAGATCCCCAATACACGGGGAACACTGAAGCTTTCTTT. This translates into CASSQDPQYTGNTEAFF.

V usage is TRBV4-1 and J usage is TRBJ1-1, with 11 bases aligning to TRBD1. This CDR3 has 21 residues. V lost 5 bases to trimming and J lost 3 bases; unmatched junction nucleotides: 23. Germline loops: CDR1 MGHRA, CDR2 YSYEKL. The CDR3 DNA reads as TGCGCCAGCAGCTTCGGGGCCTTGTGGCGGACAGGGGGCTTGAGAGACACTGAAGCTTTCTTT. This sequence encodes CASSFGALWRTGGLRDTEAFF.

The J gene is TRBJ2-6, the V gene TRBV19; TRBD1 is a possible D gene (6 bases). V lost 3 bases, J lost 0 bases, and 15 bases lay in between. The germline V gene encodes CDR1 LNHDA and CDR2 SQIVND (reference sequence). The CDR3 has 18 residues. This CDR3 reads CASSIDAGASSGANVLTF. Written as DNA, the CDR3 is TGTGCCAGTAGTATTGATGCAGGGGCTTCCTCTGGGGCCAACGTCCTGACTTTC.